This is a list of T cell receptor beta chains from one sample in a study of T-cell reconstitution after alpha-beta-depleted transplantation in children. TCRdb reprocessed the PCR reads with MiXCR, giving one entry per CDR3 protein. The top ten hold around 35% of the sample, which has some 120,000 distinct CDR3 sequences, approximately 10% seen once. The sample here was PBMCs, taken before TCRalphabeta/CD19-depleted stem cell transplant. Every receptor here comes from a boy between 2 and 10 years old with acute lymphoblastic leukemia, due to receive a stem cell transplant. The CDR3 runs from the conserved cysteine through the conserved F or W. For some rows the clone size is stated as once, few or many, or as a class when expanded; others skip it.

J gene: TRBJ2-7
V gene: TRBV5-1
clone size: many
CDR3 protein: CASSLYAGSYEQYF

J gene: TRBJ1-1
V gene: TRBV20-1
clone size: -
CDR3 protein: CSARNPLRGMNTEAFF

J gene: TRBJ1-5
V gene: TRBV12-3/TRBV12-4
clone size: -
CDR3 protein: CASTLGGGNQPQHF

J gene: TRBJ2-1
V gene: TRBV30
clone size: few
CDR3 protein: CAWSVKERTPYNEQFF

J gene: TRBJ2-5
V gene: TRBV7-9
clone size: -
CDR3 protein: CASSLSGGVYQETQYF

J gene: TRBJ2-7
V gene: TRBV2
clone size: -
CDR3 protein: CASRGGSDEQYF

J gene: TRBJ2-3
V gene: TRBV20-1
clone size: many
CDR3 protein: CSAPITDTQYF

J gene: TRBJ2-7
V gene: TRBV14
clone size: many
CDR3 protein: CASGPLTGTSSYEQYF

J gene: TRBJ2-5
V gene: TRBV7-9
clone size: few
CDR3 protein: CASSRGTGLQETQYF

J gene: TRBJ2-5
V gene: TRBV7-9
clone size: -
CDR3 protein: CASSSRLQETQYF

J gene: TRBJ1-1
V gene: TRBV10-3
clone size: many
CDR3 protein: CAIRPSGPDTEAFF

J gene: TRBJ2-3
V gene: TRBV5-4
clone size: few
CDR3 protein: CASSLWSTDTQYF

J gene: TRBJ2-3
V gene: TRBV7-9
clone size: many
CDR3 protein: CASSLAPPDTQYF

J gene: TRBJ2-2
V gene: TRBV12-3/TRBV12-4
clone size: few
CDR3 protein: CASSSGELFF

J gene: TRBJ2-3
V gene: TRBV6-5
clone size: many
CDR3 protein: CASSTNRDTQYF

J gene: TRBJ2-5
V gene: TRBV3-1
clone size: many
CDR3 protein: CASSQANQETQYF

J gene: TRBJ2-7
V gene: TRBV27
clone size: once
CDR3 protein: CASSYGTVSSYEQYF

J gene: TRBJ2-1
V gene: TRBV30
clone size: few
CDR3 protein: CAWSVLAYNEQFF

J gene: TRBJ2-3
V gene: TRBV12-3/TRBV12-4
clone size: many
CDR3 protein: CASSFGQSSTDTQYF

J gene: TRBJ2-2
V gene: TRBV25-1
clone size: -
CDR3 protein: CASSPPKPGTGELFF

J gene: TRBJ2-1
V gene: TRBV18
clone size: few
CDR3 protein: CASEGVKNEQFF

J gene: TRBJ2-7
V gene: TRBV7-2
clone size: -
CDR3 protein: CASSQTGTSVYEQYF

J gene: TRBJ2-5
V gene: TRBV29-1
clone size: few
CDR3 protein: CSVDMETQYF

J gene: TRBJ2-7
V gene: TRBV10-3
clone size: many
CDR3 protein: CAISGDRGKDYEQYF

J gene: TRBJ2-1
V gene: TRBV3-1
clone size: -
CDR3 protein: CASSQGNSLNNEQFF

J gene: TRBJ2-1
V gene: TRBV25-1
clone size: few
CDR3 protein: CASSEYNPSLAPSSYNEQFF

J gene: TRBJ2-7
V gene: TRBV9
clone size: -
CDR3 protein: CASSVGGTNTYEQYF

J gene: TRBJ2-3
V gene: TRBV7-6
clone size: many
CDR3 protein: CASSLVGGRRTDTQYF

J gene: TRBJ2-3
V gene: TRBV2
clone size: few
CDR3 protein: CASPNRGKEDTQYF

J gene: TRBJ2-5
V gene: TRBV20-1
clone size: few
CDR3 protein: CSARDRRGMGWTQYF

J gene: TRBJ1-5
V gene: TRBV5-6
clone size: few
CDR3 protein: CASSLGQRSQPQHF

J gene: TRBJ2-3
V gene: TRBV7-3
clone size: few
CDR3 protein: CASSLGQGLETDTQYF

J gene: TRBJ1-3
V gene: TRBV3-1
clone size: few
CDR3 protein: CASSQDYRAISGNTIYF

J gene: TRBJ2-3
V gene: TRBV20-1
clone size: -
CDR3 protein: CSARERLASFVTDTQYF

J gene: TRBJ1-5
V gene: TRBV7-8
clone size: -
CDR3 protein: CASSLAGVDQPQHF

J gene: TRBJ1-1
V gene: TRBV19
clone size: few
CDR3 protein: CASSMVYRATEAFF

J gene: TRBJ2-1
V gene: TRBV28
clone size: -
CDR3 protein: CASSAVYNEQFF

J gene: TRBJ2-2
V gene: TRBV20-1
clone size: -
CDR3 protein: CSARDRGQHTGELFF

J gene: TRBJ1-2
V gene: TRBV9
clone size: -
CDR3 protein: CASSVQGQDYGYTF

J gene: TRBJ2-1
V gene: TRBV11-2
clone size: few
CDR3 protein: CASSLGLGLAGLSSYNEQFF

J gene: TRBJ2-3
V gene: TRBV12-3/TRBV12-4
clone size: few
CDR3 protein: CASSLEQGSATDTQYF

J gene: TRBJ2-7
V gene: TRBV28
clone size: -
CDR3 protein: CASRPVANAAGDEQYF

J gene: TRBJ2-7
V gene: TRBV9
clone size: -
CDR3 protein: CASSVRDGGSYEQYF

J gene: TRBJ2-7
V gene: TRBV7-9
clone size: -
CDR3 protein: CASEGRAPYEQYF

J gene: TRBJ2-5
V gene: TRBV20-1
clone size: many
CDR3 protein: CSAPLLAGGETQYF

J gene: TRBJ2-1
V gene: TRBV5-1
clone size: many
CDR3 protein: CASSLAGGGNEQFF

J gene: TRBJ1-1
V gene: TRBV5-1
clone size: -
CDR3 protein: CASRGTALTEAFF

J gene: TRBJ2-1
V gene: TRBV5-1
clone size: many
CDR3 protein: CASSRTSGGNNEQFF

J gene: TRBJ2-7
V gene: TRBV20-1
clone size: many
CDR3 protein: CSAPGGLSEQYF

J gene: TRBJ2-7
V gene: TRBV4-1
clone size: few
CDR3 protein: CASSQDRGTGGEQYF

J gene: TRBJ2-2
V gene: TRBV29-1
clone size: few
CDR3 protein: CSAKGNTGELFF

J gene: TRBJ1-1
V gene: TRBV5-6
clone size: -
CDR3 protein: CASSTQTGTNTEAFF

J gene: TRBJ2-3
V gene: TRBV9
clone size: -
CDR3 protein: CASSVDARGPDTQYF